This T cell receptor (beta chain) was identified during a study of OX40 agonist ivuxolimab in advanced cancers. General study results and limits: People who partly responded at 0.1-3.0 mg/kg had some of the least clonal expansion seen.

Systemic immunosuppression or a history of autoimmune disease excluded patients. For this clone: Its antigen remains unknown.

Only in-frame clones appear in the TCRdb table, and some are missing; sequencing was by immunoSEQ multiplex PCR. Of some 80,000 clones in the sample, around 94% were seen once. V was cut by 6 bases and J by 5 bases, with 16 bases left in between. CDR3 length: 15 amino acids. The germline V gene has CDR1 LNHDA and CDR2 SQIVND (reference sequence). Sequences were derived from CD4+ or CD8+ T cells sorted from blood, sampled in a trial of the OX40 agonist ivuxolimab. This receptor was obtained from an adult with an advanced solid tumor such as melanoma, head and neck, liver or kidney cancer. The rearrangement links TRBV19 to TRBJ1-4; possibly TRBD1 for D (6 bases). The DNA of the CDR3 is TGTGCCAGTAGGCGGGGTGGACAGATAAATGAAAAACTGTTTTTT. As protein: CASRRGGQINEKLFF. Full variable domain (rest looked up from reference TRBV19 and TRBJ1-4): DGGITQSPKYLFRKEGQNVTLSCEQNLNHDAMYWYRQDPGQGLRLIYYSQIVNDFQKGDIAEGYSVSREKKESFPLTVTSAQKNPTAFYLCASRRGGQINEKLFFGSGTQLSVL.